A single sample is the source of the 22 T cell receptor beta chains below, sequenced in a study of blood T cell repertoires in COVID-19. TCRdb's copy holds only in-frame clones and misses some; the assay was immunoSEQ multiplex PCR. Of about 140,000 clones in the sample, roughly 82% were seen once. Sequences were obtained from peripheral blood. All receptors come from a man aged 55 to 70 with active or convalescent COVID-19.

This clone appeared a single time. The chain employs TRBV6-1 and TRBJ2-5, with D perhaps TRBD2 (5 bases). The CDR3 runs 14 residues. The ends were cut back, 1 base at V and 4 bases at J, with 10 bases in the middle. The germline gives CDR1 MNHNS, CDR2 SASEGT. The CDR3 protein is CASSEGPSLETQYF. CDR3 DNA: TGTGCCAGCAGTGAAGGCCCTAGCCTAGAGACCCAGTACTTC.

The chain employs TRBV11-3 and TRBJ2-5; 10 bases fit TRBD2. The V and J ends lost 3 bases and 2 bases, in that order; junction bases with no gene match: 9. This CDR3 region has 17 residues. Germline V gene data show CDR1 as SGHNT and CDR2 as YENEEA. CDR3 protein: CASSFYASGGPQETQYF. CDR3 coding DNA: TGTGCCAGCAGCTTTTATGCTAGCGGGGGCCCGCAAGAGACCCAGTACTTC.

This chain connects TRBV7-8 to TRBJ1-1; TRBD1 agrees at 7 bases. The V and J ends lost 2 bases and 0 bases, in that order; junction bases with no gene match: 9. Germline V gene data show CDR1 as SGHVS and CDR2 as FQNEAQ. CDR3 length: 17 residues. CDR3 sequence: CASSLINLGQMNTEAFF. CDR3 nucleotide sequence: TGTGCCAGCAGCTTAATAAACCTGGGACAGATGAACACTGAAGCTTTCTTT.

The chain carries TRBV7-2 and TRBJ2-7, with 10 bases matching TRBD2. After removal of 1 base from V and 2 bases from J, the junction contained 8 bases not matched to a gene. Looked up from germline, CDR1 is SGHTA and CDR2 is FQGNSA. This CDR3 region has 17 residues. The CDR3 protein is CASSLGSYSGGPYEQYF. For the CDR3, the DNA is TGTGCCAGCAGCTTAGGGTCCTATAGCGGGGGGCCCTACGAGCAGTACTTC.

The chain joins TRBV18 to TRBJ1-4; D is undetermined. The length of the CDR3 is 16 residues. The germline V gene encodes CDR1 KGHSH and CDR2 LQKENI. The V gene lost 6 bases and the J gene lost 1 base, with 15 bases spanning the gap. In DNA form, the CDR3 reads TGTGCCAGCTCGTGGAACACAGTCGGAACTAATGAAAAACTGTTTTTT. Translation: CASSWNTVGTNEKLFF.

This clone has only one observation. The chain joins TRBV9 to TRBJ1-4; TRBD1 agrees at 9 bases. The CDR3 spans 16 residues. Germline assignment: CDR1 SGDLS and CDR2 YYNGEE. The V gene end was trimmed by 4 bases and the J gene end by 5 bases; junction bases not matched to a gene: 9. DNA of the CDR3: TGTGCCAGCAGCTCAAATACAGGGGGCGGGAATGAAAAACTGTTTTTT. Encoded protein: CASSSNTGGGNEKLFF.

The rearrangement uses TRBV6-5 and TRBJ2-1; the match to TRBD2 covers 7 bases. CDR1 and CDR2 (germline): MNHEY, SVGAGI. The CDR3 has 14 amino acids. Losses at the gene ends were 6 bases for V and 2 bases for J; bases not matched to a gene: 4. CDR3 DNA sequence: TGTGCCAGCAGATTAGGGACTACCTACAATGAGCAGTTCTTC. This gives the protein CASRLGTTYNEQFF.

Details on this clone: At one boundary the junction diverges from the germline segment, which might be a read error. The rearrangement joins TRBV11-3 to TRBJ2-7; the match to TRBD2 covers 8 bases. Looked up from germline, CDR1 is SGHNT and CDR2 is YENEEA. The CDR3 length is 14 residues. The CDR3 protein is CASSPTGGKYGQYF. The CDR3 DNA reads TGTGCCAGCAGTCCCACGGGGGGGAAGTACGGGCAGTACTTC.

The chain is built from TRBV11-3 and TRBJ2-5, with a possible D match to TRBD1 (5 bases). The CDR3 contains 17 residues. The V and J ends lost 5 bases and 4 bases respectively, with 23 bases between them. Germline loops: CDR1 SGHNT, CDR2 YENEEA. The DNA of the CDR3 is TGTGCCAGCAGCCTAAAAAGAGACAGTAGAAGTAGAGAGACCCAGTACTTC. It encodes CASSLKRDSRSRETQYF. The full variable domain, rest sourced from reference TRBV11-3 and TRBJ2-5, is EAGVVQSPRYKIIEKKQPVAFWCNPISGHNTLYWYLQNLGQGPELLIRYENEEAVDDSQLPKDRFSAERLKGVDSTLKIQPAELGDSAVYLCASSLKRDSRSRETQYFGPGTRLLVL.

In nucleotides, the CDR3 is TGTGCCAGCACCATACAGGGCTCGGACACTGAAGCTTTCTTT. This encodes CASTIQGSDTEAFF. V usage is TRBV28 and J usage is TRBJ1-1; possibly TRBD1 for D (6 bases). Germline V lookup: CDR1 MDHEN, CDR2 SYDVKM. Deletions cut 7 bases from V and 3 bases from J, with 15 bases between. There are 14 residues in the CDR3.

The chain is built from TRBV5-8 and TRBJ2-7, with D maybe TRBD1 (5 bases). The CDR3 is 17 amino acids. Trimming pared 0 bases from V and 2 bases from J, leaving 18 bases between. The germline CDR1 and CDR2 sequences are SGHTS and YDEGEE. CDR3 nucleotides: TGTGCCAGCAGCTTGGCCAGTCAGAACAGGTACACCTACGAGCAGTACGTC. Its protein product is CASSLASQNRYTYEQYV.

CDR3 amino acids: CASTTGGYNEQFF. CDR3 in DNA: TGTGCCAGCACAACGGGGGGGTACAATGAGCAGTTCTTC. The chain combines TRBV2 with TRBJ2-1, with 8 bases fitting TRBD2. This CDR3 comprises 13 residues. The ends lost 7 bases at V and 4 bases at J; junction bases unmatched: 3. The germline V gene has CDR1 SNHLY and CDR2 FYNNEI.

This clone was counted only a few times. This chain uses TRBV4-1 with TRBJ2-1; 10 nucleotides match TRBD1. V dropped 4 bases and J dropped 3; count of bases not matched to a gene: 6. CDR1 is MGHRA, CDR2 YSYEKL, per germline. This CDR3 is 16 amino acids long. CDR3 in DNA: TGCGCCAGCAGCCGAACCGGGACAGGGGTCTACAATGAGCAGTTCTTC. This encodes CASSRTGTGVYNEQFF.

V and J are TRBV6-5 and TRBJ2-7; 9 bases match TRBD1. V was clipped by 4 bases and J by 4 bases; unmatched bases: 2. This CDR3 region has 13 residues. Germline V lookup: CDR1 MNHEY, CDR2 SVGAGI. CDR3 loop: CASSSTGGYEQYV. The DNA for the CDR3 is TGTGCCAGCAGTTCGACAGGGGGGTACGAGCAGTACGTC.

The chain employs TRBV24-1 and TRBJ1-2, with D possibly matching TRBD1 (6 bases). Germline V lookup: CDR1 KGHDR, CDR2 SFDVKD. This CDR3 comprises 15 residues. Trimming left V 4 bases short and J 6 bases short, with 17 bases between. The CDR3 reads CATSDRNRGGDGYTF. CDR3 bases: TGTGCCACCAGTGACCGCAATAGGGGGGGCGATGGCTACACCTTC.

This chain connects TRBV11-3 to TRBJ2-5; TRBD2 aligns across 13 bases. Germline V CDR1 and CDR2: SGHNT, YENEEA. V shed 5 bases and J 6 bases; nucleotides not matched to a gene: 9. The CDR3 is 16 residues long. In DNA, the CDR3 is TGTGCCAGCAGCCAACCCGGACTAGCGGGGGTAAAGACCCAGTACTTC. This gives the protein CASSQPGLAGVKTQYF.

The chain employs TRBV5-6 and TRBJ2-1; no clear D gene. The CDR3 loop spans 15 amino acids. CDR1 and CDR2 (germline): SGHDT, YYEEEE. Trimming stripped 0 bases from V and 2 bases from J, with 9 bases between. The CDR3 region has the DNA TGTGCCAGCAGCTTGGGTGTGACAACCTACAATGAGCAGTTCTTC. Residues: CASSLGVTTYNEQFF.

The chain carries TRBV5-1 and TRBJ2-1; 7 positions match TRBD2. The CDR3 contains 15 residues. Germline CDR1 reads SGHRS; CDR2 reads YFSETQ. V was clipped by 4 bases and J by 5 bases; unmatched bases: 9. CDR3 sequence reads: CASSMGLLDNNEQFF. CDR3 sequence (DNA): TGCGCCAGCAGCATGGGACTACTCGATAACAATGAGCAGTTCTTC.

As for this clone: Other DNA sequences of this sample code for an identical CDR3. The chain carries TRBV6-5 and TRBJ1-5; perhaps TRBD1 as D (5 bases). The CDR3 loop spans 13 amino acids. The V gene's germline CDR1 is MNHEY and CDR2 SVGAGI. Between the trimmed V and J ends, which lost 5 bases and 4 bases, there was a span of 9 bases. The CDR3 is CASSLQVNQPQHF. The DNA for the CDR3 is TGTGCCAGCAGTCTACAGGTAAATCAGCCCCAGCATTTT.

The J gene is TRBJ1-1, the V gene TRBV27, with D possibly TRBD1 on 5 matching bases. There are 13 residues in the CDR3. Trimming pared 5 bases from V and 5 bases from J, leaving 12 bases between. Germline V gene lookup returns CDR1 MNHEY and CDR2 SMNVEV (reference sequence). CDR3 loop: CASSSQGITEAFF. The CDR3, as DNA: TGTGCCAGCAGTAGCCAGGGTATTACTGAAGCTTTCTTT.

This clone was counted only a few times. V and J are TRBV5-1 and TRBJ1-1; no clear D. Trimming removed 6 bases from V and 1 base from J, with 10 bases in between. CDR3 size: 13 residues. Germline V gene data show CDR1 as SGHRS and CDR2 as YFSETQ. The CDR3 sequence: CASTEAPNTEAFF. CDR3 in DNA: TGCGCCAGCACCGAGGCCCCGAACACTGAAGCTTTCTTT.

The V gene is TRBV24-1, the J gene TRBJ2-6, with D tentatively TRBD1 (5 bases). The CDR3 has 20 residues. V was pared by 1 base and J by 3 bases, with 21 bases between. CDR1 KGHDR and CDR2 SFDVKD come from the germline V gene. The CDR3 loop reads CATSDFSVPERGFGANVLTF. The DNA of the CDR3 is TGTGCCACCAGTGATTTTAGTGTGCCCGAAAGGGGTTTTGGGGCCAACGTCCTGACTTTC.